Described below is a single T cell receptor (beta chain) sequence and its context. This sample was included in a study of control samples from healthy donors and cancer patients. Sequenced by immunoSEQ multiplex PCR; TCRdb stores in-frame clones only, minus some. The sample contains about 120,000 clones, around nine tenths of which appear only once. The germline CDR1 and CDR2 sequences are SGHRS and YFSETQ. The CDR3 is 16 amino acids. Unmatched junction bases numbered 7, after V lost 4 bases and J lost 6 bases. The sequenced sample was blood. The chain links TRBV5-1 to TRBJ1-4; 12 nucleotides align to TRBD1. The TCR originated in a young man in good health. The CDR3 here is CASSLGQGARYEKLFF. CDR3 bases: TGCGCCAGCAGCCTGGGACAGGGGGCGAGATATGAAAAACTGTTTTTT.